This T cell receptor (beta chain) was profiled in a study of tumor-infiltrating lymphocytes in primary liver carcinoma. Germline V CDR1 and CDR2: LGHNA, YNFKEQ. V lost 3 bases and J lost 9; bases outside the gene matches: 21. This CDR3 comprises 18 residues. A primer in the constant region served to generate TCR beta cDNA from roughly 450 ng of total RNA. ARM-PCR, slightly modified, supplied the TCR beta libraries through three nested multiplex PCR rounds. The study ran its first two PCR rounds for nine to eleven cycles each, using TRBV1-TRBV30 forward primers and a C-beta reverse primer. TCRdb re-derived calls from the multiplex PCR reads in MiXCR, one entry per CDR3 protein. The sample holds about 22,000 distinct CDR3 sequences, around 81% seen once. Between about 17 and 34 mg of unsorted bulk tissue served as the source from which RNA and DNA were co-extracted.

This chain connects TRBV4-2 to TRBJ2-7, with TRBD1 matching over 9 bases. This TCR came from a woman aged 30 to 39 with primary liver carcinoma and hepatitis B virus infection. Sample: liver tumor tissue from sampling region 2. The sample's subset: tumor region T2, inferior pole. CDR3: CASSQEHLRQGGPRGQYF. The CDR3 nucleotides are TGTGCCAGCAGCCAGGAACACCTAAGACAGGGGGGGCCGCGCGGGCAGTACTTC.